The 17 T cell receptor beta chains given below trace back to one sample, sequenced in a study of a mutant IDH1 vaccine in newly diagnosed glioma. Time point in this sample: baseline, week 1 (first vaccination visit). Treatment in this sample: pre-vaccination baseline after standard-of-care therapy. Clones were sequenced by immunoSEQ multiplex PCR, and TCRdb holds only the in-frame ones, with some missing. The sample shows 45,000 to 65,000 clones, approximately 78% of them seen only once. The specimen was PBMCs, collected from a glioma patient treated with radiotherapy, temozolomide or both. These TCRs come from a man younger than 35 with glioma.

The chain combines TRBV5-1 with TRBJ1-4, with TRBD1 matching over 8 bases. CDR3 length: 14 amino acids. With 4 bases clipped from V and 7 bases from J, the junction kept 6 bases outside the gene matches. Germline V gene sequence: CDR1 SGHRS, CDR2 YFSETQ. CDR3 nucleotide sequence: TGCGCCAGCAGCCACCGGGACAGGCCTGAAAAACTGTTTTTT. Translating it yields CASSHRDRPEKLFF. Full variable domain (outside the CDR3, taken from reference TRBV5-1 and TRBJ1-4): KAGVTQTPRYLIKTRGQQVTLSCSPISGHRSVSWYQQTPGQGLQFLFEYFSETQRNKGNFPGRFSGRQFSNSRSEMNVSTLELGDSALYLCASSHRDRPEKLFFGSGTQLSVL.

The CDR3 coding sequence is TGTGCCAGCAGCCCACCGGGACAGCTCTACGAGCAGTACTTC. Translating it yields CASSPPGQLYEQYF. The V gene is TRBV7-9, the J gene TRBJ2-7; TRBD1 aligns across 7 bases. From germline, CDR1 is SEHNR and CDR2 FQNEAQ (reference sequence). CDR3 length equals 14 residues. The junction had 7 bases not matched to a gene; V was cut back by 5 bases and J by 3 bases.

This clone appeared once. This chain joins TRBV4-3 and TRBJ1-6; 7 bases align to TRBD1. Germline CDR1 is LGHNA and CDR2 is YSLEER. V lost 1 base to trimming and J lost 2 bases; unmatched junction nucleotides: 8. This CDR3 contains 18 residues. The CDR3 bases are TGCGCCAGCAGCCAAGGGTCCATAACAGGGGCCTATAATTCACCCCTCCACTTT. Amino acid sequence: CASSQGSITGAYNSPLHF.

The chain recombines TRBV18 with TRBJ2-7; D might be TRBD1 (6 bases). V dropped 5 bases and J dropped 5 bases, with 13 bases sitting between them. CDR3 length: 13 residues. Germline-derived CDR1 and CDR2 are KGHSH and LQKENI. The CDR3, as DNA: TGTGCCAGCTCAGAACTCCAGGGGAACGAGCAGTACTTC. Amino acid sequence: CASSELQGNEQYF.

V usage is TRBV5-6 and J usage is TRBJ2-2; D not resolved. Trimming took 5 bases from V and 1 from J, leaving 6 bases between them. CDR3 length: 13 residues. CDR1 SGHDT and CDR2 YYEEEE come from the germline V gene. As DNA, the CDR3 is TGTGCCAGCAGGATCTGGAACACCGGGGAGCTGTTTTTT. It yields the protein CASRIWNTGELFF. Filled out from reference TRBV5-6 and TRBJ2-2, the complete variable domain reads DAGVTQSPTHLIKTRGQQVTLRCSPKSGHDTVSWYQQALGQGPQFIFQYYEEEERQRGNFPDRFSGHQFPNYSSELNVNALLLGDSALYLCASRIWNTGELFFGEGSRLTVL.

CDR3 DNA sequence: TGTGCCAGCAGCCCACCCGCAGGTCAGAACACTGAAGCTTTCTTT. Translated, it gives CASSPPAGQNTEAFF. The J gene is TRBJ1-1, the V gene TRBV7-9; D is unclear. Trimming removed 5 bases at V and 1 base at J, with 14 bases between. The CDR3 consists of 15 residues. Germline V gene sequence: CDR1 SEHNR, CDR2 FQNEAQ (reference sequence).

The genes are TRBV7-2 and TRBJ2-4; 8 bases map to TRBD2. Germline V gene data show CDR1 as SGHTA and CDR2 as FQGNSA. V gave up 7 bases and J gave up 0 bases; unmatched junction bases: 8. The CDR3 spans 16 residues. The DNA of the CDR3 is TGTGCCAGCACCGAACGGGGGGGTTTAGCCAAAAACATTCAGTACTTC. Protein: CASTERGGLAKNIQYF.

The table lists this clone with a few counts. The chain uses TRBV4-3 and TRBJ2-6; D unclear. The V end lost 0 bases, the J end lost 4 bases, and 10 bases lay between the germline ends. Germline assignment: CDR1 LGHNA and CDR2 YSLEER. The CDR3 totals 16 residues. The CDR3 bases are TGCGCCAGCAGCCAAGAGGGCCCCGGGGGGGCCAACGTCCTGACTTTC. Its translation is CASSQEGPGGANVLTF.

The chain has TRBV6-5 and TRBJ1-1, with unresolved D. Trimming stripped 5 bases from V and 4 bases from J, with 11 bases between. The CDR3 is made up of 13 amino acids. The germline V gene encodes CDR1 MNHEY and CDR2 SVGAGI. The CDR3 sequence is CASSPETGTEAFF. In DNA form, the CDR3 reads TGTGCCAGCAGTCCCGAGACGGGCACTGAAGCTTTCTTT.

The V gene is TRBV7-9, the J gene TRBJ1-4; D not resolved. V lost 6 bases, J lost 13 bases, and 15 bases lay in between. Germline loops: CDR1 SEHNR, CDR2 FQNEAQ (reference sequence). The CDR3 is 12 amino acids. The CDR3 sequence is CASRSRGERLFF. In nucleotides, the CDR3 is TGTGCCAGCAGGTCGCGGGGTGAGAGACTGTTTTTT.

This chain joins TRBV7-2 and TRBJ1-2, with a weak D call TRBD1 (6 bases). CDR3 length: 15 residues. The V and J ends lost 1 base and 5 bases respectively, with 14 bases between them. Germline values: CDR1 SGHTA, CDR2 FQGNSA. CDR3 nucleotides: TGTGCCAGCAGCTTAGGGGGGGGGCGACCTTATGGCTACACCTTC. As protein: CASSLGGGRPYGYTF.

This clone was counted only a few times. The chain combines TRBV9 with TRBJ1-1; perhaps TRBD1 as D (6 bases). Trimming removed 7 bases from V and 5 bases from J, with 21 bases in between. CDR1 SGDLS and CDR2 YYNGEE come from the germline V gene. This CDR3 is 15 amino acids long. This CDR3 is CASDRLGSVYTEAFF. The CDR3, as DNA: TGTGCCAGCGACAGGCTTGGCTCCGTGTATACTGAAGCTTTCTTT.

The chain couples TRBV15 to TRBJ1-6; no clear D gene. CDR1 is LNHNV and CDR2 is YYDKDF in the germline V gene (reference sequence). The CDR3 is 15 amino acids. V gave up 6 bases and J gave up 13 bases, with 22 bases separating them. The chain's CDR3 is CATRVGRNPSVPLHF. The CDR3 coding sequence is TGTGCCACCAGAGTGGGCAGGAACCCCTCGGTCCCCCTCCACTTT.

This clone has only one observation. This rearrangement joins TRBV30 to TRBJ1-1; no clear D gene. V dropped 2 bases and J dropped 0 bases, with 13 bases sitting between them. Germline lookup yields CDR1 GTSNPN and CDR2 SVGIG (reference sequence). The CDR3 is made up of 15 amino acids. CDR3 in amino acids: CAWSRAAKMNTEAFF. The CDR3 nucleotides read TGTGCCTGGAGTCGGGCGGCTAAGATGAACACTGAAGCTTTCTTT.

CDR3 amino acids: CAWRTGGTSYEQYF. The CDR3 DNA sequence: TGTGCCTGGCGGACAGGGGGGACCTCCTACGAGCAGTACTTC. V and J are TRBV30 and TRBJ2-7; 10 positions match TRBD1. Trimming cost V 5 bases and J 0 bases; bases outside gene matches: 4. The germline CDR1 and CDR2 sequences are GTSNPN and SVGIG (reference sequence). The length of the CDR3 is 14 residues.

The chain recombines TRBV6-5 with TRBJ2-4; D remains unclear. The V and J ends lost 4 bases and 1 base respectively, with 14 bases between them. CDR1 and CDR2 (germline): MNHEY, SVGAGI. The CDR3 consists of 16 residues. DNA for the CDR3: TGTGCCAGCAGTTGGACCGGTGTGCGGGCCAAAAACATTCAGTACTTC. Encoded protein: CASSWTGVRAKNIQYF.

The chain combines TRBV10-3 with TRBJ2-5; D remains ambiguous. Trimming cost V 0 bases and J 5 bases, with 7 bases left between them. Germline CDR1 is ENHRY and CDR2 is SYGVKD. The CDR3 has 13 residues. This chain's CDR3 is CAISESAGETQYF. The DNA of the CDR3 is TGTGCCATCAGTGAGTCAGCCGGGGAGACCCAGTACTTC.